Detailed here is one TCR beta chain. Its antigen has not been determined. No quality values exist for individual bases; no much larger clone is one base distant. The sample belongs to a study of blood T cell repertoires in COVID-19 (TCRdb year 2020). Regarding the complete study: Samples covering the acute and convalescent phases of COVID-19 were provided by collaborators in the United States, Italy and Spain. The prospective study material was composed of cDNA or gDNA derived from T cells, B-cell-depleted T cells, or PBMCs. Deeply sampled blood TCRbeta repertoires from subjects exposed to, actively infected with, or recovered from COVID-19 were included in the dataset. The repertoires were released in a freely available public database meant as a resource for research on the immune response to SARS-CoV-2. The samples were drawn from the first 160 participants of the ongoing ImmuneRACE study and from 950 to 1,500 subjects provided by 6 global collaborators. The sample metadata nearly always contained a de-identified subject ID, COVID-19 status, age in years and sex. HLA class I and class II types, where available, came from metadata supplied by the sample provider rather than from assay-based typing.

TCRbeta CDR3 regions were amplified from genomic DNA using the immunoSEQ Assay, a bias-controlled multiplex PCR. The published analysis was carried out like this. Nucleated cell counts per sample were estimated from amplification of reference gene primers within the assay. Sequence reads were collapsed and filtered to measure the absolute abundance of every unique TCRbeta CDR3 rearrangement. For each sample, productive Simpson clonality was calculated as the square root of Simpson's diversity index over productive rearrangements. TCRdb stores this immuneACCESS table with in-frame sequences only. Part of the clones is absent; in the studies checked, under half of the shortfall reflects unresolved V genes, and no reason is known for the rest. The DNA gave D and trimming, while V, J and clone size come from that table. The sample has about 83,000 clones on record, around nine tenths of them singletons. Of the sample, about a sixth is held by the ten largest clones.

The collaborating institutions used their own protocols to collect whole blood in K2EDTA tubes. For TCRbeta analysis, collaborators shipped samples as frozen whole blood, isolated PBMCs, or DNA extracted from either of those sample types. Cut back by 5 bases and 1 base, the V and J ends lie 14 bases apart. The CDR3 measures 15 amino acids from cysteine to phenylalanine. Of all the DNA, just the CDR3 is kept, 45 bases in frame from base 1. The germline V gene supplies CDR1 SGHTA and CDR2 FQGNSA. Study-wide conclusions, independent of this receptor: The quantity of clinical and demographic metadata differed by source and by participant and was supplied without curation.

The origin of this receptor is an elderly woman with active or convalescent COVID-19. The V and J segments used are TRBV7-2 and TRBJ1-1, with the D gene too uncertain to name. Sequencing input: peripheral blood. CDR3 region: CASSPQVLGNTEAFF. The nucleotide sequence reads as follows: TGTGCCAGCAGCCCTCAGGTTTTGGGGAACACTGAAGCTTTCTTT.